Following are 30 T cell receptor beta chains from one sample sequenced in a study of cytomegalovirus exposure and HLA in healthy donors. The PCR made use of 60 Vbeta and 13 Jbeta primers. Produced via immunoSEQ multiplex PCR; TCRdb's table is partial and in-frame only. In the table there are about 190,000 clones, roughly four fifths of which are singletons. Sequencing input: PBMCs. The receptor source for this set is a woman aged 45-60 years in good health and CMV-seropositive.

The chain employs TRBV28 and TRBJ2-3; 9 nucleotides agree with TRBD2. The V gene's germline CDR1 is MDHEN and CDR2 SYDVKM. This CDR3 has 15 amino acids. Trimming at V came to 7 bases and at J to 4 bases, leaving 9 bases not matched to a gene. Here the CDR3 reads CASIWSSGGSDTQYF. The DNA of the CDR3 is TGTGCCAGCATTTGGAGTAGCGGGGGCTCAGATACGCAGTATTTT.

The genes are TRBV5-1 and TRBJ1-2; TRBD1 is a possible D gene (6 bases). Germline lookup yields CDR1 SGHRS and CDR2 YFSETQ. The length of the CDR3 is 14 residues. The V end lost 5 bases, the J end lost 8 bases, and 19 bases lay between the germline ends. The CDR3 region has the DNA TGCGCCAGCAGGCTGGCCTACAGGGACCGGGGCTACACCTTC. Translation: CASRLAYRDRGYTF.

J is TRBJ2-3 and V is TRBV5-1, with 11 nucleotides matching TRBD2. Trimming cost V 2 bases and J 2 bases; bases outside gene matches: 4. CDR1 is SGHRS and CDR2 is YFSETQ in the germline V gene. The CDR3 spans 16 residues. This CDR3 reads CASSLRLAGPTDTQYF. CDR3 nucleotide sequence: TGCGCCAGCAGCTTAAGACTAGCGGGGCCCACAGATACGCAGTATTTT.

This clone was seen only once. The CDR3 reads CASSRLAGDYNEQFF. In DNA, the CDR3 is TGTGCCAGCAGCCGACTAGCGGGGGACTACAATGAGCAGTTCTTC. The chain employs TRBV7-9 and TRBJ2-1; 12 bases are shared with TRBD2. J gave up 3 bases and V 5 bases, and 2 bases lay outside the gene matches. The CDR3 is 15 residues long. CDR1 is SEHNR, CDR2 FQNEAQ, per germline (reference sequence).

The V call is TRBV7-3, the J call TRBJ1-2; D possibly corresponds to TRBD1 (6 bases). The germline V gene encodes CDR1 SGHTA and CDR2 FQGTGA. The CDR3 runs to 15 residues. Trimming cost V 5 bases and J 2 bases, with 15 bases left between them. The CDR3 nucleotides read TGTGCCAGCAGCCCCACCCCAGGGGAAAACTATGGCTACACCTTC. It codes for CASSPTPGENYGYTF.

CDR3 protein: CASSQDWRGTRNEQFF. In nucleotides, the CDR3 is TGTGCCAGCAGCCAAGACTGGCGGGGGACGCGCAATGAGCAGTTCTTC. The J gene is TRBJ2-1, the V gene TRBV4-2; 7 bases agree with TRBD2. Germline loops: CDR1 LGHNA, CDR2 YNFKEQ. V was clipped by 0 bases and J by 6 bases; unmatched bases: 8. The CDR3 consists of 16 residues.

The V and J genes are TRBV7-6 and TRBJ2-1, with no clear D. The CDR3 contains 12 residues. V was clipped by 3 bases and J by 10 bases, with 10 bases between them. Per the germline V gene, CDR1 is SGHVS and CDR2 is FNYEAQ. CDR3 coding DNA: TGTGCCAGCAGCTTGTTTAGTTTCGAGCAGTTCTTC. The encoded protein is CASSLFSFEQFF.

This clone was detected only once. J is TRBJ2-7 and V is TRBV5-1; TRBD1 agrees at 9 bases. The CDR3 is 12 residues long. Looked up from germline, CDR1 is SGHRS and CDR2 is YFSETQ. V was clipped by 4 bases and J by 9 bases; unmatched bases: 5. DNA of the CDR3: TGCGCCAGCAGCCTGGGACAGGGCGGGCAGTACTTC. Translating gives CASSLGQGGQYF.

This chain connects TRBV29-1 to TRBJ2-3; TRBD2 matches at 7 bases. The germline gives CDR1 SQVTM, CDR2 ANQGSEA. The CDR3 sequence is 13 residues long. The V segment lost 4 bases and the J segment 4 bases; nucleotides outside the gene matches: 5. Here the CDR3 reads CSVGGGVADTQYF. The CDR3 bases are TGCAGCGTTGGGGGAGGGGTTGCAGATACGCAGTATTTT.

V is TRBV7-3 and J is TRBJ2-1; the D gene is possibly TRBD1 (5 bases). This CDR3 is 14 amino acids long. CDR1 and CDR2 from the germline V gene are SGHTA and FQGTGA. Trimming left V 5 bases short and J 3 bases short, with 11 bases between. CDR3 bases: TGTGCCAGCAGCCTAGGGGCTAACTACAATGAGCAGTTCTTC. It codes for CASSLGANYNEQFF.

This chain links TRBV4-1 with TRBJ1-3; a possible D gene is TRBD1 (5 bases). CDR1 is MGHRA, CDR2 YSYEKL, per germline. Deletions cut 2 bases from V and 4 bases from J, with 18 bases between. The CDR3 length is 17 residues. CDR3 sequence: CASSQRQGILGGNTIYF. Here the CDR3 DNA reads TGCGCCAGCAGCCAACGCCAGGGAATTTTGGGGGGAAACACCATATATTTT.

V and J are TRBV6-1 and TRBJ1-6; TRBD1 might be the D (6 bases). CDR3 length: 14 residues. Trimming stripped 6 bases from V and 7 bases from J, with 13 bases between. Germline V gene data show CDR1 as MNHNS and CDR2 as SASEGT. In DNA, the CDR3 is TGTGCCAGCAGCCCGAACAGGGAAAATTCACCCCTCCACTTT. As protein: CASSPNRENSPLHF.

V is TRBV7-9 and J is TRBJ1-6; D call uncertain. Germline V CDR1 and CDR2: SEHNR, FQNEAQ (reference sequence). Trimming shortened V by 0 bases and J by 0 bases, and 12 bases separated the two germline ends. This CDR3 spans 18 amino acids. CDR3 bases: TGTGCCAGCAGCTTAGCTGGAGGAGCGAGCTCCTATAATTCACCCCTCCACTTT. It is translated as CASSLAGGASSYNSPLHF.

The J gene is TRBJ1-2, the V gene TRBV19; no reliable D call. Looked up from germline, CDR1 is LNHDA and CDR2 is SQIVND (reference sequence). The CDR3 loop spans 13 amino acids. Trimming removed 4 bases at V and 4 bases at J, with 10 bases between. The CDR3 sequence is CASSKLPIYGYTF. Here the CDR3 DNA reads TGTGCCAGTAGTAAGCTACCGATCTATGGCTACACCTTC.

The chain links TRBV10-3 to TRBJ1-2, with D unresolved. CDR1 and CDR2 (germline): ENHRY, SYGVKD. The CDR3 has 15 amino acids. Trimming stripped 3 bases from V and 0 bases from J, with 11 bases between. CDR3: CAISDRGRANYGYTF. CDR3 nucleotides: TGTGCCATCAGTGACCGGGGAAGGGCTAACTATGGCTACACCTTC.

The gene calls are TRBV6-5 and TRBJ2-1; 12 bases match TRBD2. V lost 10 bases and J lost 5; bases outside the gene matches: 9. Germline CDR1 reads MNHEY; CDR2 reads SVGAGI. This CDR3 spans 15 amino acids. The CDR3 coding sequence is TGTGCCACACGGGAAGGACTAGCGGGAAACAATGAGCAGTTCTTC. Translating gives CATREGLAGNNEQFF.

The gene calls are TRBV7-9 and TRBJ2-3, with 13 nucleotides matching TRBD2. CDR1 SEHNR and CDR2 FQNEAQ come from the germline V gene (reference sequence). V shed 6 bases, J shed 6 bases, and the junction held 6 bases outside the gene matches. CDR3 length: 15 amino acids. The CDR3 region is CASSLGTSGADTQYF. As DNA, the CDR3 is TGTGCCAGCAGTCTCGGGACTAGCGGGGCGGATACGCAGTATTTT.

The J gene is TRBJ1-5, the V gene TRBV15; D is possibly TRBD1 (5 bases). V was cut by 3 bases and J by 3 bases, with 9 bases left in between. The CDR3 consists of 14 residues. Germline V gene sequence: CDR1 LNHNV, CDR2 YYDKDF (reference sequence). The CDR3 DNA follows: TGTGCCACCAGCAGTGGGGCCGACAATCAGCCCCAGCATTTT. This translates into CATSSGADNQPQHF.

This clone was recorded only once. The gene calls are TRBV4-1 and TRBJ1-5; TRBD1 is a possible D gene (5 bases). Germline CDR1 MGHRA, CDR2 YSYEKL. The CDR3 spans 14 residues. Between the trimmed V and J ends, which lost 6 bases and 7 bases, there was a span of 16 bases. Here the CDR3 reads CASSQGLRGQPQHF. The CDR3 nucleotides read TGCGCCAGCAGTCAGGGACTAAGGGGACAGCCCCAGCATTTT.

The chain links TRBV7-2 to TRBJ1-1; D remains ambiguous. V was shortened by 1 base and J by 6 bases, with 6 bases between the two germline ends. Germline CDR1 is SGHTA and CDR2 is FQGNSA. CDR3 length equals 12 residues. The CDR3 nucleotides are TGTGCCAGCAGCTTAGTTCCGGCTGAAGCTTTCTTT. It encodes CASSLVPAEAFF.

The chain links TRBV27 to TRBJ2-5; D perhaps matches TRBD2 (6 bases). The J call is doubtful: the DNA matches TRBJ2-7 better. Germline CDR1 reads MNHEY; CDR2 reads SMNVEV (reference sequence). This CDR3 is 16 amino acids long. CDR3 sequence reads: CASRNSRRVSNYEQYF. In DNA, the CDR3 is TGTGCCAGCAGAAATTCCCGGAGGGTGTCGAACTACGAGCAGTACTTC.

J is TRBJ2-7 and V is TRBV18; 13 bases align to TRBD2. The V and J ends lost 3 bases and 3 bases, in that order; junction bases with no gene match: 2. Germline V CDR1 and CDR2: KGHSH, LQKENI. This CDR3 spans 15 amino acids. This chain's CDR3 is CASSPGLAGNYEQYF. CDR3 DNA: TGTGCCAGCTCACCGGGACTAGCGGGGAACTACGAGCAGTACTTC.

This clone was detected a few times. This chain links TRBV6-1 with TRBJ2-7, with 7 bases fitting TRBD1. The CDR3 extends over 15 amino acids. CDR1 MNHNS and CDR2 SASEGT come from the germline V gene. V shed 8 bases, J shed 2 bases, and the junction held 12 bases outside the gene matches. CDR3 sequence reads: CASRLAGTETYEQYF. The CDR3 bases are TGTGCCAGCCGCCTAGCCGGGACAGAAACCTACGAGCAGTACTTC.

This clone was counted a single time. V is TRBV7-9 and J is TRBJ1-2; TRBD1 agrees at 8 bases. Trimming at V came to 1 base and at J to 5 bases, leaving 12 bases not matched to a gene. The CDR3 length is 17 residues. The germline V gene has CDR1 SEHNR and CDR2 FQNEAQ (reference sequence). CDR3 nucleotide sequence: TGTGCCAGCAGCTTAGTACCCTCGGCGGGACAGGCGTATGGCTACACCTTC. Translated: CASSLVPSAGQAYGYTF.

V is TRBV6-1 and J is TRBJ2-7, with 8 bases identical to TRBD1. The junction had 0 bases not matched to a gene; V was cut back by 6 bases and J by 2 bases. Germline V lookup: CDR1 MNHNS, CDR2 SASEGT. The CDR3 has 12 amino acids. CDR3 DNA sequence: TGTGCCAGCAGGGACAGGGCCTACGAGCAGTACTTC. It encodes CASRDRAYEQYF.

This clone has just a few counts. V gene TRBV9 combines with J gene TRBJ2-4, with 10 bases lining up with TRBD1. The CDR3 is 13 residues long. V trimming: 4 bases; J trimming: 7 bases; junction bases outside the gene matches: 2. CDR1 SGDLS and CDR2 YYNGEE come from the germline V gene. CDR3 nucleotide sequence: TGTGCCAGCAGCCCGGGACAGGGGAACATTCAGTACTTC. Encoded protein: CASSPGQGNIQYF.

This chain's CDR3 is CSVTVGATYEQYF. CDR3 DNA: TGCAGCGTCACCGTGGGGGCGACCTACGAGCAGTACTTC. This chain links TRBV29-1 with TRBJ2-7, with D maybe TRBD1 (6 bases). Per the germline V gene, CDR1 is SQVTM and CDR2 is ANQGSEA. The CDR3 loop spans 13 amino acids. Trimming pared 6 bases from V and 2 bases from J, leaving 14 bases between.

The chain has TRBV19 and TRBJ1-4; maybe TRBD1 (5 bases). Trimming pared 6 bases from V and 7 bases from J, leaving 12 bases between. CDR1 LNHDA and CDR2 SQIVND come from the germline V gene (reference sequence). The CDR3 totals 13 residues. The CDR3 region is CASRDNTVEKLFF. CDR3 bases: TGTGCCAGTAGGGACAATACTGTTGAAAAACTGTTTTTT.

This sequence joins TRBV5-1 and TRBJ2-3, with 9 bases lining up with TRBD1. The V and J ends lost 5 bases and 3 bases, in that order; junction bases with no gene match: 4. Germline CDR1 and CDR2: SGHRS and YFSETQ. The length of the CDR3 is 14 residues. In nucleotides, the CDR3 is TGCGCCAGCAGGAAACAGGGGGCTACAGATACGCAGTATTTT. Protein product: CASRKQGATDTQYF.

The chain is built from TRBV6-1 and TRBJ1-4; D might be TRBD1 (5 bases). With 6 bases removed from V and 8 bases from J, the gap between germline ends came to 19 bases. The germline CDR1 and CDR2 sequences are MNHNS and SASEGT. This CDR3 spans 15 amino acids. The CDR3 is CASSEWETGLEKLFF. The CDR3 DNA sequence: TGTGCCAGCAGCGAATGGGAGACGGGACTAGAAAAACTGTTTTTT.